This T cell receptor beta chain is from a study of technical replicates of blood from a handful of donors. Produced via immunoSEQ multiplex PCR; TCRdb's table is partial and in-frame only. Of tens of thousands of clones listed, about 96% are singletons. Between the trimmed V and J ends, which lost 0 bases and 4 bases, there was a span of 11 bases. This CDR3 is built from 14 residues. Germline values: CDR1 GTSNPN, CDR2 SVGIG (reference sequence). Sequencing used T cells isolated from PBMCs. The chain recombines TRBV30 with TRBJ2-3, with D unclear. The receptor's source is a human donor in good health. CDR3 loop: CAWSVYVPSDTQYF. CDR3 in DNA: TGTGCCTGGAGTGTCTATGTGCCCTCAGATACGCAGTATTTT.